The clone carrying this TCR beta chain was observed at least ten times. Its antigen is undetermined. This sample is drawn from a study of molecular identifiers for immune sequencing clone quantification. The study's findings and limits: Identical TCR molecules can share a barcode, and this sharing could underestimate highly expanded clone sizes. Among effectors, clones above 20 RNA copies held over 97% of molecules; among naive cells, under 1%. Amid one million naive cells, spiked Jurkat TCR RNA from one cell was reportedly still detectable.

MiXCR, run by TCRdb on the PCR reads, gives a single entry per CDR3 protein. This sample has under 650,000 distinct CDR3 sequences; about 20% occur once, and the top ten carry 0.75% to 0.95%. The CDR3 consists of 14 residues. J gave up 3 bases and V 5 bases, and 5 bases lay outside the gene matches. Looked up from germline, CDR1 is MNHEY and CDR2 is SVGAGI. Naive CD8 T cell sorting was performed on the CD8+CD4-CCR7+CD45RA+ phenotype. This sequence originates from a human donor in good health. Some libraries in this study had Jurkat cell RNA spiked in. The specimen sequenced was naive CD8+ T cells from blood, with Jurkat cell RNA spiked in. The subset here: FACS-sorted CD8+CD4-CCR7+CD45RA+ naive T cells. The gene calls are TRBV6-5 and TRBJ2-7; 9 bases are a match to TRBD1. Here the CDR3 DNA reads TGTGCCAGCAGTACCCGGGACAGGGACTACGAGCAGTACTTC. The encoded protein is CASSTRDRDYEQYF.